The sequence of this TCR beta chain was determined in a study of control samples from healthy donors and cancer patients. The CDR3 runs 13 residues. The V gene lost 1 base and the J gene lost 7 bases, with 7 bases spanning the gap. Germline CDR1 LGHDT, CDR2 YNNKEL (reference sequence). Generated by immunoSEQ multiplex PCR, the TCRdb table keeps only in-frame clones and is missing some. This table holds under 150,000 clones, 93% found once. The source material was PBMCs. The V and J genes are TRBV3-1 (or the pseudogene TRBV3-2) and TRBJ2-2; the D gene is possibly TRBD2 (5 bases). This receptor was identified in a middle-aged man with head and neck cancer. Here the CDR3 reads CASSQGEIGELFF. CDR3 in DNA: TGTGCCAGCAGCCAAGGGGAGATCGGGGAGCTGTTTTTT.